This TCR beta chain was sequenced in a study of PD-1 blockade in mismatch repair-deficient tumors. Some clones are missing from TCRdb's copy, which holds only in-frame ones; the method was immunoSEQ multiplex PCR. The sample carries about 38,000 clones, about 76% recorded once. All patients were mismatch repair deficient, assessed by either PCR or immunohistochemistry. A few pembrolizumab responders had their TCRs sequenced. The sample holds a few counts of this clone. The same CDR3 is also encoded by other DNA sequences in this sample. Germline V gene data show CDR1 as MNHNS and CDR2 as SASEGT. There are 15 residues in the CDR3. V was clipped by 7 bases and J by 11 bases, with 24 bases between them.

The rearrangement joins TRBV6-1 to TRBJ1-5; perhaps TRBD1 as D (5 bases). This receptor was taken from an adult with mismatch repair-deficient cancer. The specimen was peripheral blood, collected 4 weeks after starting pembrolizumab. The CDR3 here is CASTQSVGVLTAQHF. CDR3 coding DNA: TGTGCCAGCACACAATCGGTGGGGGTGCTGACGGCCCAGCATTTT.